Below are 32 T cell receptor beta chains sequenced from a single sample in a study of blood T cell repertoires in COVID-19. The data were produced by immunoSEQ multiplex PCR, yet TCRdb's version contains in-frame clones alone and is incomplete. The sample shows about 480,000 clones, about 91% of them seen only once. Sequencing was performed on peripheral blood. The receptor set was obtained from a woman aged 45-65 years with COVID-19, enrolled during active disease.

The rearrangement uses TRBV30 and TRBJ1-3; D is uncertain. Between the trimmed V and J ends, which lost 0 bases and 0 bases, there was a span of 12 bases. Germline CDR1 GTSNPN, CDR2 SVGIG (reference sequence). This CDR3 is built from 16 residues. In DNA form, the CDR3 reads TGTGCCTGGAGTGTATGGGCAGCCTACTCTGGAAACACCATATATTTT. It specifies CAWSVWAAYSGNTIYF.

The chain combines TRBV7-2 with TRBJ1-2; D is possibly TRBD1 (5 bases). CDR1 is SGHTA, CDR2 FQGNSA, per germline. V lost 0 bases, J lost 6 bases, and 11 bases lay in between. The CDR3 is made up of 14 amino acids. CDR3 DNA: TGTGCCAGCAGCTTAGCGGGCGGGACCCATGGCTACACCTTC. Translation: CASSLAGGTHGYTF. The whole variable domain, filled in from reference TRBV7-2 and TRBJ1-2, reads GAGVSQSPSNKVTEKGKDVELRCDPISGHTALYWYRQSLGQGLEFLIYFQGNSAPDKSGLPSDRFSAERTGGSVSTLTIQRTQQEDSAVYLCASSLAGGTHGYTFGSGTRLTVV.

The chain is built from TRBV6-5 and TRBJ1-1; a weak D match, TRBD1 (6 bases). The germline gives CDR1 MNHEY, CDR2 SVGAGI. The ends were cut back, 4 bases at V and 12 bases at J, with 12 bases in the middle. The CDR3 is made up of 11 amino acids. CDR3 nucleotides: TGTGCCAGCAGTTCCCGCAGGGGCACTTTCTTT. Encoded protein: CASSSRRGTFF.

The V and J genes are TRBV24-1 and TRBJ2-1; D possibly corresponds to TRBD2 (7 bases). The CDR3 sequence is 16 residues long. V was pared by 4 bases and J by 3 bases, with 15 bases between. Germline CDR1 KGHDR, CDR2 SFDVKD. The CDR3 DNA follows: TGTGCCACCAGTGACAGAGGGGGGGCGAACTACAATGAGCAGTTCTTC. It translates to CATSDRGGANYNEQFF.

This chain joins TRBV6-5 and TRBJ1-5; 10 positions match TRBD1. The CDR3 has 16 residues. CDR1 and CDR2 from the germline V gene are MNHEY and SVGAGI. Germline trimming cut 2 bases from V and 7 bases from J; bases unmatched to any gene: 8. The CDR3 here is CASSYLDRGRVQPQHF. The CDR3 DNA is TGTGCCAGCAGTTACCTCGACAGGGGGCGAGTCCAGCCCCAGCATTTT.

This chain uses TRBV5-4 with TRBJ1-1; D is perhaps TRBD1 (5 bases). This CDR3 has 14 amino acids. CDR1 is SGHNT, CDR2 YYREEE, per germline (reference sequence). The V and J ends lost 6 bases and 3 bases respectively, with 15 bases between them. This chain's CDR3 is CASNPNQGDTEAFF. The CDR3 nucleotides are TGTGCCAGCAACCCTAACCAGGGTGACACTGAAGCTTTCTTT.

The rearrangement links TRBV18 to TRBJ1-1, with 7 positions matching TRBD1. Germline CDR1 and CDR2: KGHSH and LQKENI. This CDR3 spans 15 amino acids. The V and J ends lost 6 bases and 0 bases, in that order; junction bases with no gene match: 7. In DNA form, the CDR3 reads TGTGCCAGCTCTTCCACCAGGGGGGTGAACACTGAAGCTTTCTTT. This translates into CASSSTRGVNTEAFF.

V gene TRBV30 combines with J gene TRBJ1-2, with D perhaps TRBD1 (6 bases). Trimming shortened V by 8 bases and J by 6 bases, and 16 bases separated the two germline ends. The germline V gene encodes CDR1 GTSNPN and CDR2 SVGIG (reference sequence). CDR3 size: 12 residues. The CDR3 loop reads CAGGGGMDGYTF. In DNA form, the CDR3 reads TGTGCCGGGGGCGGGGGGATGGATGGCTACACCTTC.

The chain is built from TRBV30 and TRBJ1-1, with D possibly matching TRBD1 (5 bases). CDR1 GTSNPN and CDR2 SVGIG come from the germline V gene (reference sequence). This CDR3 spans 11 amino acids. Deletions cut 5 bases from V and 11 bases from J, with 15 bases between. The CDR3, as DNA: TGTGCCTGGGCCCGGGGGGAACGGGCTTTCTTT. Translating gives CAWARGERAFF.

This chain joins TRBV6-1 and TRBJ1-5; a possible D gene is TRBD1 (6 bases). Trimming took 2 bases from V and 1 from J, leaving 12 bases between them. This CDR3 has 16 residues. In germline, CDR1 is MNHNS, CDR2 SASEGT. CDR3 amino acids: CASSESYRVSNQPQHF. The DNA for the CDR3 is TGTGCCAGCAGTGAATCTTACAGGGTGAGCAATCAGCCCCAGCATTTT.

V usage is TRBV6-5 and J usage is TRBJ1-2; no reliable D call. This CDR3 has 13 amino acids. V lost 6 bases to trimming and J lost 1 base, with 9 bases between them. Germline V gene data show CDR1 as MNHEY and CDR2 as SVGAGI. CDR3 in amino acids: CASRAGVNYGYTF. The CDR3 region has the DNA TGTGCCAGCAGAGCCGGGGTTAACTATGGCTACACCTTC.

This clone was observed a single time. The genes are TRBV5-1 and TRBJ1-2; no clear D. CDR1 SGHRS and CDR2 YFSETQ come from the germline V gene. The CDR3 is 14 amino acids. V gave up 3 bases and J gave up 8 bases, with 17 bases separating them. Here the CDR3 reads CASSSRPTPGGYTF. In DNA form, the CDR3 reads TGCGCCAGCAGCTCCAGACCAACTCCGGGGGGCTACACCTTC.

The chain employs TRBV2 and TRBJ2-7, with 8 bases fitting TRBD1. This CDR3 spans 15 amino acids. J gave up 4 bases and V 4 bases, and 9 bases lay outside the gene matches. Per the germline V gene, CDR1 is SNHLY and CDR2 is FYNNEI. The CDR3 nucleotides are TGTGCCAGCAGTGGGCAGAGGACAGGGTGGTACGAGCAGTACTTC. Translation gives CASSGQRTGWYEQYF. Drawing the rest from reference TRBV2 and TRBJ2-7, the complete variable domain is EPEVTQTPSHQVTQMGQEVILRCVPISNHLYFYWYRQILGQKVEFLVSFYNNEISEKSEIFDDQFSVERPDGSNFTLKIRSTKLEDSAMYFCASSGQRTGWYEQYFGPGTRLTVT.

The chain has TRBV18 and TRBJ2-1; D is possibly TRBD1 (6 bases). The CDR3 extends over 12 amino acids. CDR1 KGHSH and CDR2 LQKENI come from the germline V gene. Trimming removed 9 bases from V and 8 bases from J, with 14 bases in between. The CDR3, as DNA: TGTGCCAGTCGACGGACAGCCGATGAGCAGTTCTTC. This codes for CASRRTADEQFF.

J is TRBJ1-5 and V is TRBV3-1 (or the pseudogene TRBV3-2), with unresolved D. The CDR3 is 14 amino acids. Trimming shortened V by 3 bases and J by 4 bases, and 10 bases separated the two germline ends. Germline V CDR1 and CDR2: LGHDT, YNNKEL (reference sequence). The CDR3 reads CASSQAGPNQPQHF. CDR3 DNA sequence: TGTGCCAGCAGCCAGGCGGGCCCGAATCAGCCCCAGCATTTT.

The chain recombines TRBV12-3 or TRBV12-4 with TRBJ2-2; unclear D gene. V was trimmed by 7 bases and J by 6 bases, leaving 12 bases between them. This CDR3 is 13 amino acids long. CDR3 region: CASKPGDAGELFF. CDR3 DNA: TGTGCCAGCAAGCCAGGTGACGCCGGGGAGCTGTTTTTT.

The count of this clone is one. Other nucleotide sequences in the sample specify the same CDR3. This chain connects TRBV5-1 to TRBJ2-7; tentative D call: TRBD2 (6 bases). The CDR3 is 13 residues long. Trimming cost V 0 bases and J 3 bases, with 7 bases left between them. CDR1 and CDR2 from the germline V gene are SGHRS and YFSETQ. The CDR3 nucleotides read TGCGCCAGCAGCTTGGTGGGGGGCTACGAGCAGTACTTC. As protein: CASSLVGGYEQYF. Full variable domain (rest looked up from reference TRBV5-1 and TRBJ2-7): KAGVTQTPRYLIKTRGQQVTLSCSPISGHRSVSWYQQTPGQGLQFLFEYFSETQRNKGNFPGRFSGRQFSNSRSEMNVSTLELGDSALYLCASSLVGGYEQYFGPGTRLTVT.

The genes are TRBV6-1 and TRBJ1-2; no definite D call. CDR3 size: 13 residues. The V and J ends lost 1 base and 8 bases respectively, with 11 bases between them. Germline CDR1 reads MNHNS; CDR2 reads SASEGT. The CDR3 protein is CASSEGSLGGYTF. The DNA for the CDR3 is TGTGCCAGCAGTGAAGGATCCCTCGGGGGCTACACCTTC.

This chain joins TRBV6-5 and TRBJ1-5; weak D call: TRBD1 (5 bases). In germline, CDR1 is MNHEY, CDR2 SVGAGI. The CDR3 consists of 14 residues. Trimming pared 7 bases from V and 2 bases from J, leaving 12 bases between. The CDR3 spells CASTDGGGNQPQHF. CDR3 sequence (DNA): TGTGCCAGCACGGACGGGGGTGGCAATCAGCCCCAGCATTTT.

The chain carries TRBV19 and TRBJ1-1, with a tentative D call TRBD1 (5 bases). V was shortened by 7 bases and J by 1 base, with 19 bases between the two germline ends. This CDR3 is built from 16 residues. CDR1 and CDR2 (germline): LNHDA, SQIVND (reference sequence). CDR3 residues: CASTYGGGRGNTEAFF. The DNA for the CDR3 is TGTGCCAGTACCTATGGGGGAGGAAGGGGGAACACTGAAGCTTTCTTT.

Ten or more counts support this clone. The chain couples TRBV4-1 to TRBJ1-6, with D unclear. Germline V lookup: CDR1 MGHRA, CDR2 YSYEKL. The CDR3 totals 15 residues. The V and J ends lost 8 bases and 6 bases respectively, with 17 bases between them. CDR3 residues: CASALSPLINSPLHF. Written as DNA, the CDR3 is TGCGCCAGCGCCCTATCCCCCTTAATTAATTCACCCCTCCACTTT.

The chain links TRBV3-1 (or the pseudogene TRBV3-2) to TRBJ2-5; 9 nucleotides agree with TRBD2. In germline, CDR1 is LGHDT, CDR2 YNNKEL (reference sequence). There are 16 residues in the CDR3. Unmatched junction bases numbered 8, after V lost 1 base and J lost 5 bases. The CDR3 reads CASSQVGGGDKETQYF. The CDR3, as DNA: TGTGCCAGCAGCCAAGTCGGCGGGGGGGATAAGGAGACCCAGTACTTC.

This rearrangement joins TRBV28 to TRBJ1-3; no clear D. Germline lookup yields CDR1 MDHEN and CDR2 SYDVKM. V lost 3 bases and J 0 bases, leaving 12 bases between the germline ends. This CDR3 contains 16 residues. The CDR3 spells CASSFAWRISGNTIYF. The CDR3 DNA sequence: TGTGCCAGCAGTTTCGCTTGGCGGATCTCTGGAAACACCATATATTTT.

The table lists this clone with many counts. The CDR3 nucleotides read TGTGCCAGAAGCTTGGGGAGCGGGGGCTTCCGGAATGAGCAGTTCTTC. Translating gives CARSLGSGGFRNEQFF. The chain combines TRBV5-3 with TRBJ2-1; 8 positions agree with TRBD2. TRBV5-3 is annotated as an ORF whose role is uncertain. V lost 0 bases and J lost 7; bases outside the gene matches: 9. The CDR3 is made up of 16 amino acids.

This clone was picked up a small number of times. The CDR3 DNA is TGTGCCAGCAGTGGAACAGGCTACGAGCAGTACTTC. Amino acids: CASSGTGYEQYF. V and J are TRBV25-1 and TRBJ2-7; tentatively, D is TRBD1 (5 bases). The CDR3 is 12 residues long. The V and J ends lost 4 bases and 3 bases respectively, with 7 bases between them. Germline values: CDR1 MGHDK, CDR2 SYGVNS.

The chain links TRBV19 to TRBJ2-2; perhaps TRBD1 as D (5 bases). The V end lost 7 bases, the J end lost 4 bases, and 16 bases lay between the germline ends. The CDR3 has 15 residues. Germline CDR1 reads LNHDA; CDR2 reads SQIVND (reference sequence). The CDR3 sequence is CASTYEDTSTGELFF. DNA for the CDR3: TGTGCCAGTACGTATGAGGACACCAGCACCGGGGAGCTGTTTTTT.

This clone came up once. Written as DNA, the CDR3 is TGTGCCACCCTATTAGGGGGAGCTGAAGCTTTCTTT. Translating it yields CATLLGGAEAFF. V gene TRBV6-5 combines with J gene TRBJ1-1, with a tentative D call TRBD1 (6 bases). With 10 bases removed from V and 6 bases from J, the gap between germline ends came to 15 bases. CDR3 length: 12 amino acids. Germline V gene data show CDR1 as MNHEY and CDR2 as SVGAGI.

CDR3 in DNA: TGTGCCAGCAGCTTACGGCGGGACGAACGCAACGAGCAGTACTTC. Residues: CASSLRRDERNEQYF. The V call is TRBV7-8, the J call TRBJ2-7; TRBD2 is a possible D gene (6 bases). Germline assignment: CDR1 SGHVS and CDR2 FQNEAQ. The CDR3 loop spans 15 amino acids. Trimming shortened V by 2 bases and J by 5 bases, and 16 bases separated the two germline ends.

This chain connects TRBV29-1 to TRBJ2-3; D is possibly TRBD2 (5 bases). This CDR3 is built from 10 residues. In germline, CDR1 is SQVTM, CDR2 ANQGSEA. V was cut by 5 bases and J by 8 bases, with 8 bases left in between. As DNA, the CDR3 is TGCAGCGTTATACTAGTTACGCAGTATTTT. This encodes CSVILVTQYF.

The chain has TRBV15 and TRBJ1-2, with no clear D. Trimming stripped 1 base from V and 4 bases from J, with 13 bases between. Germline lookup yields CDR1 LNHNV and CDR2 YYDKDF (reference sequence). The CDR3 runs 15 residues. The CDR3 bases are TGTGCCACCAGCAGAGTTTCTGGTGCTAGCTATGGCTACACCTTC. As protein: CATSRVSGASYGYTF.

This chain joins TRBV4-1 and TRBJ2-7; D not certain. The CDR3 spans 14 residues. V lost 4 bases to trimming and J lost 3 bases, with 13 bases between them. CDR1 and CDR2 (germline): MGHRA, YSYEKL. The CDR3 region is CASSREGASYEQYF. The CDR3 bases are TGCGCCAGCAGCCGAGAAGGAGCGAGCTACGAGCAGTACTTC.

This chain uses TRBV11-1 with TRBJ1-2; 7 bases fit TRBD1. The CDR3 runs to 15 residues. V shed 5 bases and J 4 bases; nucleotides not matched to a gene: 10. In germline, CDR1 is SGHAT, CDR2 FQDESV (reference sequence). The DNA of the CDR3 is TGTGCCAGCAGCCGACCCGGGACAGAGGTCTATGGCTACACCTTC. The encoded protein is CASSRPGTEVYGYTF.